Below, 20 T cell receptor beta chains from the same sample are listed, as sequenced in a study of T-cell reconstitution after alpha-beta-depleted transplantation in children. A library of TCRbeta sequences, prepared with unique molecular identifiers, was generated. A single record per CDR3 protein comes from TCRdb applying MiXCR to the PCR reads. The sample contains 610,000 or so distinct CDR3 sequences, 25% to 30% of which appear only once. The material sequenced was PBMCs, taken before TCRalphabeta/CD19-depleted stem cell transplant. These receptors all stem from a boy under three years old with Wiskott-Aldrich syndrome, due to receive a stem cell transplant.

This clonotype was detected only a few times. The chain carries TRBV7-6 and TRBJ1-1, with no clear D. This CDR3 spans 13 amino acids. Germline loops: CDR1 SGHVS, CDR2 FNYEAQ. Trimming removed 2 bases from V and 7 bases from J, with 11 bases in between. This chain's CDR3 is CASSLWALGEAFF. The CDR3 region has the DNA TGTGCCAGCAGCTTATGGGCGTTGGGTGAAGCTTTCTTT.

This chain links TRBV5-1 with TRBJ1-1; possible D gene TRBD1, 5 bases. The germline V gene has CDR1 SGHRS and CDR2 YFSETQ. This CDR3 is built from 14 residues. V gave up 4 bases and J gave up 4 bases, with 14 bases separating them. The CDR3 here is CASSGSGRVTEAFF. The CDR3 coding sequence is TGCGCCAGCAGCGGATCAGGGCGGGTCACTGAAGCTTTCTTT.

Only a few counts were recorded for this clonotype. This chain uses TRBV10-3 with TRBJ2-2, with 9 positions matching TRBD1. Losses at the gene ends were 7 bases for V and 3 bases for J; bases not matched to a gene: 3. The CDR3 is 14 residues long. Germline loops: CDR1 ENHRY, CDR2 SYGVKD. The CDR3, as DNA: TGTGCCATCAATGGACAGGGGTACACCGGGGAGCTGTTTTTT. It specifies CAINGQGYTGELFF.

This clonotype turned up a few times. The J gene is TRBJ2-1, the V gene TRBV5-1; a possible D gene is TRBD1 (6 bases). Germline-derived CDR1 and CDR2 are SGHRS and YFSETQ. V lost 3 bases and J 0 bases, leaving 10 bases between the germline ends. CDR3 length equals 15 residues. This CDR3 reads CASSSRTDSYNEQFF. For the CDR3, the DNA is TGCGCCAGCAGCTCACGGACAGACTCCTACAATGAGCAGTTCTTC.

This clonotype was observed a few times. J is TRBJ2-1 and V is TRBV20-1; D unresolved. Deletions cut 3 bases from V and 9 bases from J, with 12 bases between. The germline V gene encodes CDR1 DFQATT and CDR2 SNEGSKA (reference sequence). The CDR3 has 12 amino acids. The CDR3 region is CSASLVLGEQFF. The CDR3 DNA follows: TGCAGTGCTAGCTTGGTTCTGGGTGAGCAGTTCTTC.

This chain links TRBV7-8 with TRBJ1-2; 8 nucleotides line up with TRBD1. V was pared by 2 bases and J by 2 bases, with 10 bases of the junction left unmatched. This CDR3 has 17 residues. Germline V gives CDR1 SGHVS, CDR2 FQNEAQ. This CDR3 reads CASSLSRTGRRNYGYTF. For the CDR3, the DNA is TGTGCCAGCAGCTTATCCCGGACAGGGAGGAGGAACTATGGCTACACCTTC. Variable domain in full (rest from reference TRBV7-8 and TRBJ1-2): GAGVSQSPRYKVAKRGQDVALRCDPISGHVSLFWYQQALGQGPEFLTYFQNEAQLDKSGLPSDRFFAERPEGSVSTLKIQRTQQEDSAVYLCASSLSRTGRRNYGYTFGSGTRLTVV.

The rearrangement uses TRBV6-1 and TRBJ1-4; D gene ambiguous. The length of the CDR3 is 14 residues. Germline V lookup: CDR1 MNHNS, CDR2 SASEGT. V gave up 2 bases and J gave up 7 bases, with 11 bases separating them. CDR3 residues: CASSEPPPGEKLFF. The DNA for the CDR3 is TGTGCCAGCAGTGAACCACCGCCGGGTGAAAAACTGTTTTTT.

This clonotype was recorded a few times. This rearrangement joins TRBV12-3 or TRBV12-4 to TRBJ2-7; D tentatively reads TRBD1 or TRBD2 (5 bases each). The CDR3 consists of 14 residues. The ends were cut back, 6 bases at V and 2 bases at J, with 14 bases in the middle. CDR3 sequence (DNA): TGTGCCAGCAGCTTGGGACGGTTCCCCTACGAGCAGTACTTC. The encoded protein is CASSLGRFPYEQYF.

J is TRBJ1-1 and V is TRBV12-3 or TRBV12-4, with D possibly being TRBD1 (5 bases). V lost 2 bases, J lost 4 bases, and 11 bases lay in between. This CDR3 has 14 amino acids. CDR3 residues: CASSLIGAATEAFF. As DNA, the CDR3 is TGTGCCAGCAGTTTAATAGGGGCGGCCACTGAAGCTTTCTTT.

The chain has TRBV7-2 and TRBJ2-5; TRBD2 matches at 8 bases. V was clipped by 5 bases and J by 4 bases; unmatched bases: 12. CDR1 and CDR2 from the germline V gene are SGHTA and FQGNSA. The CDR3 sequence is 16 residues long. CDR3 bases: TGTGCCAGCAGCCTAGGCGGTAGCGGGATAAGAGAGACCCAGTACTTC. It specifies CASSLGGSGIRETQYF.

This clonotype came up a few times. The rearrangement joins TRBV20-1 to TRBJ2-7; D not certain. The V and J ends lost 2 bases and 4 bases respectively, with 12 bases between them. CDR1 and CDR2 (germline): DFQATT, SNEGSKA (reference sequence). CDR3 size: 13 residues. Here the CDR3 reads CSARSPDGYEQYF. CDR3 nucleotide sequence: TGCAGTGCTAGAAGCCCGGACGGGTACGAGCAGTACTTC.

This clonotype occurred a few times. The CDR3 is CASAKTGTGVLLGGYTF. CDR3 in DNA: TGCGCCAGCGCAAAGACCGGGACAGGGGTCCTGTTGGGGGGCTACACCTTC. This rearrangement joins TRBV10-2 to TRBJ1-2, with 10 nucleotides matching TRBD1. Germline V gene lookup returns CDR1 WSHSY and CDR2 SAAADI. Germline trimming cut 8 bases from V and 8 bases from J; bases unmatched to any gene: 20. This CDR3 has 17 amino acids.

The chain couples TRBV29-1 to TRBJ2-7; 12 bases match TRBD1. The CDR3 has 13 residues. Losses at the gene ends were 8 bases for V and 7 bases for J; bases not matched to a gene: 9. From germline, CDR1 is SQVTM and CDR2 ANQGSEA. The CDR3 loop is CSIRDRGHGEQYF. CDR3 bases: TGCAGCATTCGGGACAGGGGGCATGGGGAGCAGTACTTC.

This clonotype occurred a few times. V and J are TRBV10-3 and TRBJ1-2; no clear D. Germline values: CDR1 ENHRY, CDR2 SYGVKD. The CDR3 spans 14 residues. V gave up 11 bases and J gave up 2 bases, with 18 bases separating them. The DNA for the CDR3 is TGTGCCTCTTCACCCCCCCAAGCAAACTATGGCTACACCTTC. Its protein product is CASSPPQANYGYTF.

This clonotype has just a few counts. The rearrangement uses TRBV20-1 and TRBJ2-3; TRBD2 matches at 10 bases. The CDR3 loop spans 15 amino acids. Germline lookup yields CDR1 DFQATT and CDR2 SNEGSKA (reference sequence). V lost 7 bases and J lost 2; bases outside the gene matches: 9. The CDR3 spells CSGSPLAGVTDTQYF. The CDR3 DNA sequence: TGCAGTGGGAGCCCCCTAGCGGGAGTCACAGATACGCAGTATTTT.

The chain links TRBV5-1 to TRBJ2-2; 11 positions agree with TRBD1. The CDR3 totals 16 residues. Unmatched junction bases numbered 4, after V lost 4 bases and J lost 2 bases. From germline, CDR1 is SGHRS and CDR2 YFSETQ. This chain's CDR3 is CASSKGQGANTGELFF. CDR3 sequence (DNA): TGCGCCAGCAGCAAAGGACAGGGGGCTAACACCGGGGAGCTGTTTTTT.

This rearrangement joins TRBV29-1 to TRBJ2-1; TRBD2 might be the D (6 bases). Germline lookup yields CDR1 SQVTM and CDR2 ANQGSEA. There are 14 residues in the CDR3. With 3 bases removed from V and 5 bases from J, the gap between germline ends came to 14 bases. CDR3 region: CSVDARGIDNEQFF. The CDR3 coding sequence is TGCAGCGTTGATGCTCGCGGGATAGACAATGAGCAGTTCTTC.

This clonotype has only a few counts. This chain uses TRBV24-1 with TRBJ2-1; D not resolved. The CDR3 has 13 residues. The germline V and J ends were trimmed by 6 bases and 0 bases, with 5 bases remaining between them. Germline CDR1 is KGHDR and CDR2 is SFDVKD. CDR3 protein: CATSPASYNEQFF. CDR3 nucleotide sequence: TGTGCCACCAGTCCAGCCTCCTACAATGAGCAGTTCTTC.

The chain carries TRBV5-1 and TRBJ2-7; D unclear. V shed 1 base and J shed 2 bases, with 10 bases lying between them. Germline V gives CDR1 SGHRS, CDR2 YFSETQ. The CDR3 covers 14 residues. The CDR3 nucleotides are TGCGCCAGCAGCTTGACACTGGCAACCTACGAGCAGTACTTC. As protein: CASSLTLATYEQYF.

The rearrangement joins TRBV5-5 to TRBJ2-7; no clear D gene. The CDR3 is 14 amino acids. Trimming removed 0 bases at V and 0 bases at J, with 7 bases between. Germline CDR1 and CDR2: SGHKS and YYEKEE (reference sequence). The CDR3 bases are TGTGCCAGCAGCTTGGACAGCAGCTCCTACGAGCAGTACTTC. Its translation: CASSLDSSSYEQYF. Drawing the rest from reference TRBV5-5 and TRBJ2-7, the complete variable domain is DAGVTQSPTHLIKTRGQQVTLRCSPISGHKSVSWYQQVLGQGPQFIFQYYEKEERGRGNFPDRFSARQFPNYSSELNVNALLLGDSALYLCASSLDSSSYEQYFGPGTRLTVT.